A single TCR beta chain is shown here with its context. The sample is drawn from a study of blood T cell repertoires in COVID-19. Study summary: Researchers got acute and convalescent COVID-19 samples from the United States, Italy and Spain. The cDNA or gDNA used as material had been derived from T cells, B-cell-depleted T cells, or PBMCs.

The authors' processing: Reference gene primer amplification gave nucleated cell count estimates. Clones were sequenced by immunoSEQ multiplex PCR, and TCRdb holds only the in-frame ones, with some missing. V, J and clone size are those of that table, while D and trimming were read from the DNA. Among some 250,000 clones listed, approximately 84% were seen once. Germline V gives CDR1 KGHSH, CDR2 LQKENI. V lost 2 bases and J lost 3, with 8 bases in between. The CDR3 has 13 amino acids. The TCR originated in a man aged 50 to 59 with active or convalescent COVID-19. The sample taken for sequencing was peripheral blood. The chain has TRBV18 and TRBJ2-7, with D unresolved. The CDR3 sequence is CASSPGRNYEQYF. In DNA form, the CDR3 reads TGTGCCAGCTCACCAGGCAGAAACTACGAGCAGTACTTC.